These 11 T cell receptor beta chains were all obtained from the same sample, sequenced in a study of tumor and adjacent non-tumor tissue in lung cancer. No cell sorting was done before RNA was extracted from the tissue. TCRbeta libraries were built with three rounds of nested PCR, modified from ARM-PCR. TCRdb fed the multiplex PCR reads into MiXCR, producing one record per CDR3 protein. The data show about 200,000 distinct CDR3 sequences, 70% to 75% seen once. The sample taken for sequencing was lung tumor tissue. These receptors all stem from a man aged 55-75 years with non-small cell lung cancer.

This clonotype has only a few counts. The V and J genes are TRBV6-5 and TRBJ2-3; D ambiguous. Trimming left V 2 bases short and J 1 base short, with 10 bases between. The CDR3 sequence is 15 residues long. The germline V gene encodes CDR1 MNHEY and CDR2 SVGAGI. In DNA form, the CDR3 reads TGTGCCAGCAGTTACAGGGTAGGAGGCACAGATACGCAGTATTTT. Its translation: CASSYRVGGTDTQYF.

With regard to this clonotype: A much larger clone differs from this one at a single base, so this may be a read error. The V and J genes are TRBV4-2 and TRBJ1-1; 10 bases agree with TRBD1. Germline CDR1 and CDR2: LGHNA and YNFKEQ. This CDR3 has 16 amino acids. Here the CDR3 reads CTSSQGGQGMNTEAFF. The CDR3 DNA is TGTACCAGCAGCCAAGGGGGACAGGGGATGAACACTGAAGCTTTCTTT.

The chain carries TRBV11-2 and TRBJ2-5, with no clear D. Germline V CDR1 and CDR2: SGHAT, FQNNGV. The CDR3 contains 14 residues. This CDR3 reads CSGSPATYQETQYF. DNA for the CDR3: TGTTCCGGCAGCCCCGCGACGTACCAAGAGACCCAGTACTTC.

With regard to this clonotype: One junction end does not reproduce the germline sequence, and a read error may be involved. The chain uses TRBV5-5 and TRBJ2-3, with D uncertain. Per germline, CDR1 SGHKS and CDR2 YYEKEE (reference sequence). The CDR3 is 16 residues long. CDR3 protein: CASSSSHFYSTDTQYF. The CDR3 bases are TGTGCCAGCAGCTCAAGCCACTTTTATAGCACAGATACTCAGTATTTT.

Points on this clonotype: A much bigger clone sits one base away, suggesting this may be a read error. The chain is built from TRBV29-1 and TRBJ2-3; no definite D call. Germline CDR1 is SQVTM and CDR2 is ANQGSEA. Trimming took 6 bases from V and 2 from J, leaving 15 bases between them. The CDR3 is 14 amino acids. CDR3 in amino acids: CSVPRRPFTDTQYF. CDR3 DNA sequence: TGCAGCGTACCCAGACGCCCGTTCACAGATACGCAGTATTTT.

Regarding this clonotype: A much bigger clone sits one base away, suggesting this may be a read error. The gene calls are TRBV29-1 and TRBJ1-2; no clear D gene. The CDR3 is 10 residues long. Germline CDR1 is SQVTM and CDR2 is ANQGSEA. The CDR3 protein is CSVREYDYTF. The CDR3 nucleotides are TGCAGCGTCCGCGAGTATGACTACACCTTC.

This clonotype was picked up a small number of times. The chain is built from TRBV12-3 or TRBV12-4 and TRBJ2-7, with a tentative D call TRBD1 (6 bases). V gave up 5 bases and J gave up 3 bases, with 8 bases separating them. The CDR3 is 12 amino acids. In nucleotides, the CDR3 is TGTGCCAGCAGTCCCAGGGGCTACGAGCAGTACTTC. Translated: CASSPRGYEQYF.

This clonotype was observed once. This may stem from a read error, because a much larger clone lies one nucleotide away. V usage is TRBV20-1 and J usage is TRBJ2-7; 7 nucleotides match TRBD2. Judging by the DNA end, TRBJ2-1 fits better; the J call may be wrong. Per the germline V gene, CDR1 is DFQATT and CDR2 is SNEGSKA (reference sequence). There are 15 residues in the CDR3. Written as DNA, the CDR3 is TGCAGTGCTAGATCTAGGGCTAGCGGATCCTACGAGCAGTTCTTC. Its translation is CSARSRASGSYEQFF.

As regards this clonotype: As the CDR3 is not closed by the conserved phenylalanine or tryptophan, this likely results from a read error. This chain uses TRBV11-3 with TRBJ2-6, with D unresolved. The length of the CDR3 is 16 residues. Germline lookup yields CDR1 SGHNT and CDR2 YENEEA. V shed 5 bases and J shed 3 bases, with 14 bases lying between them. The DNA of the CDR3 is TGTGCCAGCAGCGCCAAGACCGAGTTTGGGGCCAACGTCCTGACTATC. The encoded protein is CASSAKTEFGANVLTI.

In regard to this clonotype: A single base separates this from a much larger clone, so it may be a read error. The chain employs TRBV20-1 and TRBJ1-5, with 11 bases that match TRBD1. V shed 4 bases and J 6 bases; nucleotides not matched to a gene: 8. Germline V gives CDR1 DFQATT, CDR2 SNEGSKA (reference sequence). This CDR3 contains 15 residues. Written as DNA, the CDR3 is TGCAGTGCTATTCCGGGACAGGGGGGCATTCAGCCCCAGCATTTT. Its translation is CSAIPGQGGIQPQHF.

This clonotype ranks as medium-sized. The chain is built from TRBV11-2 and TRBJ1-6; no clear D. CDR3 length equals 15 residues. Germline CDR1 and CDR2: SGHAT and FQNNGV. V was pared by 0 bases and J by 4 bases, with 7 bases between. Written as DNA, the CDR3 is TGTGCCAGCAGCTTAGACAGAAGATATAATTCACCCCTCCACTTT. This translates into CASSLDRRYNSPLHF.